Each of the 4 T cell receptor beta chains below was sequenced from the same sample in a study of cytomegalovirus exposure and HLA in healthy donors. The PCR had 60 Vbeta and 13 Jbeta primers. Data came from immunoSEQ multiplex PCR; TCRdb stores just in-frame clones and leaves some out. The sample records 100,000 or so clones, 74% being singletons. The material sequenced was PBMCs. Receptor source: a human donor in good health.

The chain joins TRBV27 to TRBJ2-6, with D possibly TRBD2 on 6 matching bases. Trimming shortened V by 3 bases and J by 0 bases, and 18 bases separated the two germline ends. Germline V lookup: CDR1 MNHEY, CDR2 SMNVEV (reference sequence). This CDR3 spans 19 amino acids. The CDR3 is CASSFVPSGLNSGANVLTF. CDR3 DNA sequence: TGTGCCAGCAGTTTCGTCCCCAGCGGGCTAAACTCTGGGGCCAACGTCCTGACTTTC.

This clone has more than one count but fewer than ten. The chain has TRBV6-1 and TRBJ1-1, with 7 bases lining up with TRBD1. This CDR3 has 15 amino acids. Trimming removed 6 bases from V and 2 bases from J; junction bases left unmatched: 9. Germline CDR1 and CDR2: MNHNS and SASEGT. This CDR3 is CASRPIGQVNTEAFF. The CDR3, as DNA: TGTGCCAGCAGACCAATAGGACAGGTAAACACTGAAGCTTTCTTT.

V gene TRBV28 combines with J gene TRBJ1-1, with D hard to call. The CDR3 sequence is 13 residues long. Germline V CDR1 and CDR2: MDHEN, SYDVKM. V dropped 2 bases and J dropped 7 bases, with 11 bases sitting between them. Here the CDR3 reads CASSLVQPNEAFF. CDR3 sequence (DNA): TGTGCCAGCAGTTTAGTACAACCAAATGAAGCTTTCTTT.

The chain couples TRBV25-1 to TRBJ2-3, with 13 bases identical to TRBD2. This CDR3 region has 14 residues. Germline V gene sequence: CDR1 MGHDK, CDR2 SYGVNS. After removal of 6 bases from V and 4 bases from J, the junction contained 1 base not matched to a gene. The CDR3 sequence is CASRGLAGADTQYF. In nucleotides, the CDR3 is TGTGCCAGCAGAGGACTAGCGGGAGCAGATACGCAGTATTTT.